This TCR beta chain is drawn from a study of CD8 T cells in ankylosing spondylitis. Findings of the study overall: Before this, some motif variants had been reported in reactive arthritis synovial fluid and blood. Blood of patients with ankylosing spondylitis appeared to be characterized by a TCR beta motif of several highly homologous variants.

Remarks on this clonotype: The antigen is undetermined.

TCRdb re-analysed the 5' RACE reads in MiXCR, keeping a single row per CDR3 protein. The table shows 250,000 to 300,000 distinct CDR3 sequences, with around 20% occurring only once. V was pared by 3 bases and J by 10 bases, with 11 bases of the junction left unmatched. The CDR3 has 15 amino acids. Germline V gives CDR1 WNHNN, CDR2 SYGVQD (reference sequence). Sample: blood, either unsorted or a sorted T cell fraction (not recorded which). This chain joins TRBV10-1 and TRBJ2-3, with 9 bases that match TRBD2. The clonotype comes from a male donor with ankylosing spondylitis or in good health (not recorded which). In nucleotides, the CDR3 is TGCGCCAGCAGTGAATATGTTAGCGGGGGCGTCGCGCAGTATTTT. This gives the protein CASSEYVSGGVAQYF.